This T cell receptor (beta chain) was captured in a study of blood T cell repertoires in COVID-19. As for the study in general: Samples came from the United States, Italy and Spain, spanning acute and convalescent COVID-19. T cells, B-cell-depleted T cells, or PBMCs provided the cDNA or gDNA that served as material.

In the authors' methods: Researchers report that nucleated cell counts were estimated from reference gene primer amplification. The table came from immunoSEQ multiplex PCR; TCRdb's copy has only in-frame clones and leaves some out. The V and J calls and clone size were taken over from that table, and D and trimming were inferred from the DNA. The sample holds 100,000 or so clones, about 87% seen once. V was shortened by 2 bases and J by 8 bases, with 18 bases between the two germline ends. This CDR3 spans 15 amino acids. Germline lookup yields CDR1 SGHRS and CDR2 YFSETQ. Sequenced material: peripheral blood. The source of this sequence is a man aged 50 to 60 with active or convalescent COVID-19. The chain recombines TRBV5-1 with TRBJ2-3; weak D call: TRBD2 (5 bases). The CDR3 sequence is CASSLDPGEWGTQYF. CDR3 bases: TGCGCCAGCAGCTTAGATCCCGGGGAGTGGGGTACGCAGTATTTT.